The T cell receptor (beta chain) under discussion was sequenced for a study of blood T cell repertoires in COVID-19. On the study more broadly: From the United States, Italy and Spain came samples of acute and convalescent COVID-19. T cells, B-cell-depleted T cells, or PBMCs supplied cDNA or gDNA.

The CDR3 spans 16 residues. Germline V gene sequence: CDR1 SGHRS, CDR2 YFSETQ. Trimming left V 4 bases short and J 1 base short, with 17 bases between. In the original analysis: Amplifying reference gene primers gave estimates of nucleated cell counts. The assay was immunoSEQ multiplex PCR, and TCRdb's table has in-frame clones only and misses some. D and trimming come from the DNA, and the V and J calls and clone size come from that table. This table has approximately 300,000 clones, 88% appearing once. Patients from Seattle were sampled longitudinally, starting during active infection. Sequencing was done on a sample of peripheral blood. The chain links TRBV5-1 to TRBJ2-5; a possible D gene is TRBD2 (6 bases). This clonotype was sampled from a woman in her 30s with COVID-19, enrolled during active disease. CDR3: CASSVGEALGQETQYF. The CDR3 DNA reads TGCGCCAGCAGCGTAGGGGAGGCCTTGGGCCAAGAGACCCAGTACTTC.